The rows below give T cell receptor beta chains drawn from one sample of a study of CD8+ T cells in alopecia areata. Sequenced by immunoSEQ multiplex PCR; TCRdb stores in-frame clones only, minus some. The sample yields 150,000 or so clones, 45% to 60% seen once. Sequenced input: CD4+ T cells sorted from blood. The origin of the receptors is a human donor with alopecia areata. Both conserved end residues are part of each CDR3. The D gene is left open where the match is weak. Clone size is given for some rows only: seen once, a few or many times, or a class if the clone is expanded.

d_gene	v_gene	j_gene	abundance	CDR3aa	CDR3nt
TRBD1	TRBV7-9	TRBJ2-4	-	CASSGKWDRKNIQYF	TGTGCCAGCAGCGGCAAATGGGACAGAAAAAACATTCAGTACTTC
-	TRBV28	TRBJ2-5	few	CASSIRRLQETQYF	TGTGCCAGCAGTATAAGAAGGCTCCAAGAGACCCAGTACTTC
-	TRBV5-6	TRBJ2-1	-	CASSLAGVSYNEQFF	TGTGCCAGCAGCTTGGCCGGAGTCTCCTACAATGAGCAGTTCTTC
-	TRBV6-5	TRBJ2-5	-	CASSYQGSETQYF	TGTGCCAGCAGTTACCAGGGGTCAGAGACCCAGTACTTC
-	TRBV30	TRBJ1-3	-	CAWKVPYSGNTIYF	TGTGCCTGGAAGGTGCCATACTCTGGAAACACCATATATTTT
-	TRBV6-6	TRBJ2-7	few	CASSYKGGYEQYF	TGTGCCAGCAGTTACAAAGGGGGCTACGAGCAGTACTTC
-	TRBV6-1	TRBJ2-5	few	CASSAQDRQETQYF	TGTGCCAGCAGTGCGCAGGACAGACAAGAGACCCAGTACTTC
-	TRBV2	TRBJ1-2	-	CASSLVSGSGYTF	TGTGCCAGCAGTTTGGTGTCAGGATCCGGCTACACCTTC
-	TRBV29-1	TRBJ2-5	-	CSATDFQETQYF	TGCAGCGCTACCGATTTCCAAGAGACCCAGTACTTC
-	TRBV7-9	TRBJ2-3	few	CASSTDLGGTDTQYF	TGTGCCAGCAGCACGGACCTAGGGGGAACAGATACGCAGTATTTT
-	TRBV29-1	TRBJ1-3	few	CSGRKENTIYF	TGCAGCGGAAGAAAGGAGAACACCATATATTTT
-	TRBV29-1	TRBJ1-5	-	CSAADKTDQPQHF	TGCAGCGCCGCTGACAAGACCGATCAGCCCCAGCATTTT
TRBD1	TRBV5-1	TRBJ1-2	-	CASSPGGTNYGYTF	TGCGCCAGCAGCCCAGGGGGCACTAACTATGGCTACACCTTC
-	TRBV29-1	TRBJ2-7	-	CSVEAGEKSSYEQYF	TGCAGCGTTGAAGCGGGTGAGAAAAGCTCCTACGAGCAGTACTTC
TRBD1	TRBV7-3	TRBJ1-2	-	CASSPRGTGDGYTF	TGTGCCAGCAGCCCCCGCGGGACAGGGGATGGCTACACCTTC
TRBD1	TRBV10-3	TRBJ1-5	few	CATGTGNQPQHF	TGTGCCACAGGGACAGGGAATCAGCCCCAGCATTTT
-	TRBV5-1	TRBJ2-7	once	CASRVAGGYEQYF	TGCGCCAGCAGGGTGGCAGGTGGCTACGAGCAGTACTTC
-	TRBV27	TRBJ2-3	once	CASSWDTQYF	TGTGCCAGCAGTTGGGATACGCAGTATTTT
-	TRBV20-1	TRBJ2-3	-	CSADWGDTQYF	TGCAGTGCTGACTGGGGGGATACGCAGTATTTT
TRBD1	TRBV29-1	TRBJ1-2	once	CSVDRGRRGYTF	TGCAGCGTAGACAGGGGGCGTCGGGGCTACACCTTC